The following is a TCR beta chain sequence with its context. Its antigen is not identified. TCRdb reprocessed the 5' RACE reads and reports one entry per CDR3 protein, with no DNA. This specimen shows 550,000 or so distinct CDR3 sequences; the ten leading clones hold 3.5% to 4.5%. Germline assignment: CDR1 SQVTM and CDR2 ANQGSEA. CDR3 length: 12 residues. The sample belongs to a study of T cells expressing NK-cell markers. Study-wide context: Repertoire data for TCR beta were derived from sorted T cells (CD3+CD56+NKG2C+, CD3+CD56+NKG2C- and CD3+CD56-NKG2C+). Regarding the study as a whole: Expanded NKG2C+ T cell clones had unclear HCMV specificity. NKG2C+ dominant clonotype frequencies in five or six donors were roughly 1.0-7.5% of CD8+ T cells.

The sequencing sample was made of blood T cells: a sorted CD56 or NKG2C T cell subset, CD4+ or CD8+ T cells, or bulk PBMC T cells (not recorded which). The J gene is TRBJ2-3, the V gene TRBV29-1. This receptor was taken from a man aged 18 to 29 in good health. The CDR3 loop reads CSGSPSTDTQYF.